This is a list of T cell receptor beta chains from one sample in a study of blood T cell repertoires in COVID-19. Clones were sequenced by immunoSEQ multiplex PCR, and TCRdb holds only the in-frame ones, with some missing. The sample shows about 50,000 clones, over 85% of them seen only once. The sample comprised peripheral blood. These receptors all stem from a woman older than 75 with acute or convalescent COVID-19. Both conserved end residues are part of each CDR3. Each record gives: J gene, clone size, D gene, V gene, CDR3 DNA, CDR3 protein. The D gene is left open where the match is weak. The size entry is marked missing in some rows and otherwise reads once, few, many or a size class.

j_gene: TRBJ1-1
abundance: -
d_gene: -
v_gene: TRBV5-4
CDR3nt: TGTGCCAGCAGCTTGGACGGGGCCTCCAGGGGAAACACTGAAGCTTTCTTT
CDR3aa: CASSLDGASRGNTEAFF

j_gene: TRBJ2-3
abundance: -
d_gene: -
v_gene: TRBV11-2
CDR3nt: TGTGCCAGCAGGCGACCCGCAGGGTCCATAGATACGCAGTATTTT
CDR3aa: CASRRPAGSIDTQYF

j_gene: TRBJ1-5
abundance: few
d_gene: -
v_gene: TRBV12-3/TRBV12-4
CDR3nt: TGTGCCAGCACCTGGAGGGCCGGGCAGCCCCAGCATTTT
CDR3aa: CASTWRAGQPQHF

j_gene: TRBJ1-1
abundance: -
d_gene: -
v_gene: TRBV5-1
CDR3nt: TGCGCCAGCAGCTTGGGGGCAGGGGAGAGCACTGAAGCTTTCTTT
CDR3aa: CASSLGAGESTEAFF

j_gene: TRBJ2-1
abundance: -
d_gene: -
v_gene: TRBV11-3
CDR3nt: TGTGCCAGCAGCCTAGGCAACACAGCCTACAATGAGCAGTTCTTC
CDR3aa: CASSLGNTAYNEQFF

j_gene: TRBJ2-2
abundance: -
d_gene: TRBD1
v_gene: TRBV11-2
CDR3nt: TGTGCCAGCAGCTTAGCCGTTACAGGGGCCGGGGAGCTGTTTTTT
CDR3aa: CASSLAVTGAGELFF

j_gene: TRBJ1-5
abundance: once
d_gene: TRBD1
v_gene: TRBV6-5
CDR3nt: TGTGCCAGTCTTGGGACAGGGTCCCCCAATCAGCCCCAGCATTTT
CDR3aa: CASLGTGSPNQPQHF

j_gene: TRBJ2-3
abundance: -
d_gene: TRBD2
v_gene: TRBV11-2
CDR3nt: TGTGCCAGCAGCTTAAGCGGGGGGCCGGTGTATTTT
CDR3aa: CASSLSGGPVYF

j_gene: TRBJ2-2
abundance: -
d_gene: -
v_gene: TRBV6-5
CDR3nt: TGTGCCAGCAGTCGCAGGGAGGCCGGGGAGCTGTTTTTT
CDR3aa: CASSRREAGELFF

j_gene: TRBJ1-4
abundance: -
d_gene: -
v_gene: TRBV6-5
CDR3nt: TGTGCCAGCAGGCTCGACACTGGGAATGAAAAACTGTTTTTT
CDR3aa: CASRLDTGNEKLFF

j_gene: TRBJ2-3
abundance: -
d_gene: -
v_gene: TRBV29-1
CDR3nt: TGCAGCGTTTCGATAACAGGGAGAGAGACAGATACGCAGTATTTT
CDR3aa: CSVSITGRETDTQYF

j_gene: TRBJ2-1
abundance: -
d_gene: TRBD2
v_gene: TRBV30
CDR3nt: TGTGCCTGGGGGCGGGGGGGCCTAAACAATGAGCAGTTCTTC
CDR3aa: CAWGRGGLNNEQFF

j_gene: TRBJ1-5
abundance: -
d_gene: -
v_gene: TRBV28
CDR3nt: TGTGCCAGTACCGCCCTAGGTGGTGGCAATCAGCCCCAGCATTTT
CDR3aa: CASTALGGGNQPQHF

j_gene: TRBJ2-5
abundance: -
d_gene: -
v_gene: TRBV7-6
CDR3nt: TGTGCCAGCAGCCGCCTCGGAAGGGATGCGGGGGAGACCCAGTACTTC
CDR3aa: CASSRLGRDAGETQYF

j_gene: TRBJ1-2
abundance: -
d_gene: -
v_gene: TRBV5-4
CDR3nt: TGTGCCAGCAGCATAGACAGCCCCTTATTTAATGGCTACACCTTC
CDR3aa: CASSIDSPLFNGYTF

j_gene: TRBJ2-5
abundance: -
d_gene: TRBD2
v_gene: TRBV2
CDR3nt: TGTGCCAGCAGGCCGACTAGCGGGGCAGAGAAGACCCAGTACTTC
CDR3aa: CASRPTSGAEKTQYF

j_gene: TRBJ2-5
abundance: -
d_gene: -
v_gene: TRBV4-1
CDR3nt: TGCGCCAGCAGCCGAGGGGCCCCAGGGGAGGGAGAGACCCAGTACTTC
CDR3aa: CASSRGAPGEGETQYF

j_gene: TRBJ1-2
abundance: -
d_gene: -
v_gene: TRBV20-1
CDR3nt: TGCAGTGCGGTAGATAACTATGGCTACACCTTC
CDR3aa: CSAVDNYGYTF

j_gene: TRBJ1-2
abundance: -
d_gene: TRBD1
v_gene: TRBV6-5
CDR3nt: TGTGCCAGCAGTTACAGAATGGACAGGGGAGGGGGCTACACCTTC
CDR3aa: CASSYRMDRGGGYTF

j_gene: TRBJ1-1
abundance: -
d_gene: TRBD1
v_gene: TRBV28
CDR3nt: TGTGCCAGCAGTTTCACAGGGGCCCCCATTAAGAACACTGAAGCTTTCTTT
CDR3aa: CASSFTGAPIKNTEAFF

j_gene: TRBJ1-6
abundance: -
d_gene: -
v_gene: TRBV10-3
CDR3nt: TGTGCCATCAGTGAGTCGGGTAGGGAGAGCTCCTATAATTCACCCCTCCACTTT
CDR3aa: CAISESGRESSYNSPLHF

j_gene: TRBJ2-2
abundance: -
d_gene: -
v_gene: TRBV2
CDR3nt: TGTGCCAGCAGTGAGTTAGGGGGGGCCGACACCGGGGAGCTGTTTTTT
CDR3aa: CASSELGGADTGELFF

j_gene: TRBJ2-5
abundance: -
d_gene: TRBD2
v_gene: TRBV6-4
CDR3nt: TGTGCCAGCAGTGCGACTAGCGGGGGCACCGAGACCCAGTACTTC
CDR3aa: CASSATSGGTETQYF

j_gene: TRBJ2-5
abundance: -
d_gene: TRBD2
v_gene: TRBV18
CDR3nt: TGTGCCAGCTCACCACCGACGGGGGGGCGTGAGACCCAGTACTTC
CDR3aa: CASSPPTGGRETQYF

j_gene: TRBJ1-6
abundance: few
d_gene: TRBD1
v_gene: TRBV28
CDR3nt: TGTGCCAGCAGTTACGGGGACAGGAATTCACCCCTCCACTTT
CDR3aa: CASSYGDRNSPLHF

j_gene: TRBJ2-5
abundance: -
d_gene: TRBD2
v_gene: TRBV5-4
CDR3nt: TGTGCCAGCAGTTCGGTAGCGGGGGGGCGGGAGACCCAGTACTTC
CDR3aa: CASSSVAGGRETQYF

j_gene: TRBJ2-2
abundance: -
d_gene: -
v_gene: TRBV11-2
CDR3nt: TGTGCCAGCAGCTGGGCGAGTGGGCTTGGCACCGGGGAGCTGTTTTTT
CDR3aa: CASSWASGLGTGELFF

j_gene: TRBJ2-6
abundance: -
d_gene: -
v_gene: TRBV5-4
CDR3nt: TGTGCCAGCAGCTTGGCGGGGAACTCTGGGGCCAACGTCCTGACTTTC
CDR3aa: CASSLAGNSGANVLTF

j_gene: TRBJ2-2
abundance: -
d_gene: -
v_gene: TRBV6-5
CDR3nt: TGTGCGTCGGCAGGGTGGAACACCGGGGAGCTGTTTTTT
CDR3aa: CASAGWNTGELFF

j_gene: TRBJ1-5
abundance: few
d_gene: -
v_gene: TRBV6-5
CDR3nt: TGTGCCAGCAGTTACGACAGAAATCAGCCCCAGCATTTT
CDR3aa: CASSYDRNQPQHF

j_gene: TRBJ1-2
abundance: -
d_gene: -
v_gene: TRBV5-1
CDR3nt: TGCGCCAGCAGCCCGGACAGACACTATGGCTACACCTTC
CDR3aa: CASSPDRHYGYTF

j_gene: TRBJ1-3
abundance: -
d_gene: -
v_gene: TRBV5-1
CDR3nt: TGCGCCAGCAGCCATCCGGACAGAGCTGGAAACACCATATATTTT
CDR3aa: CASSHPDRAGNTIYF

j_gene: TRBJ2-3
abundance: -
d_gene: TRBD2
v_gene: TRBV10-3
CDR3nt: TGTGCCATCGGGACCGGGACTAGAAGAGATACGCAGTATTTT
CDR3aa: CAIGTGTRRDTQYF

j_gene: TRBJ2-1
abundance: -
d_gene: TRBD2
v_gene: TRBV6-4
CDR3nt: TGTGCCAGCAGTGACTCGAGCCGGGGGGGCATGAATGAGCAGTTCTTC
CDR3aa: CASSDSSRGGMNEQFF

j_gene: TRBJ1-2
abundance: -
d_gene: -
v_gene: TRBV29-1
CDR3nt: TGCAGCGTTGAGCGTACAGGGTCGGCCGGCTACACCTTC
CDR3aa: CSVERTGSAGYTF

j_gene: TRBJ2-5
abundance: -
d_gene: TRBD1
v_gene: TRBV5-1
CDR3nt: TGCGCCAGCAGCGCGACAGGGGGCGAGACCCAGTACTTC
CDR3aa: CASSATGGETQYF

j_gene: TRBJ2-5
abundance: -
d_gene: -
v_gene: TRBV12-3/TRBV12-4
CDR3nt: TGTGCCAGCAGCGTCCAGTGGGAGACCCAGTACTTC
CDR3aa: CASSVQWETQYF

j_gene: TRBJ2-3
abundance: -
d_gene: -
v_gene: TRBV9
CDR3nt: TGTGCCAGCAGCATCAGGGGGGTAGATACGCAGTATTTT
CDR3aa: CASSIRGVDTQYF

j_gene: TRBJ2-5
abundance: -
d_gene: TRBD2
v_gene: TRBV19
CDR3nt: TGTGCCAGTAGTAGGGGGGGTGTTCTCACCCCCCTCGAGACCCAGTACTTC
CDR3aa: CASSRGGVLTPLETQYF

j_gene: TRBJ1-1
abundance: -
d_gene: TRBD1
v_gene: TRBV10-2
CDR3nt: TGCGCCAGCAGTGAGTCCTCAGGGGGCGCGAACACTGAAGCTTTCTTT
CDR3aa: CASSESSGGANTEAFF

j_gene: TRBJ2-7
abundance: -
d_gene: -
v_gene: TRBV7-9
CDR3nt: TGTGCCAGCGGGCCGGCGGGGAAGAGCTCCTACGAGCAGTACTTC
CDR3aa: CASGPAGKSSYEQYF

j_gene: TRBJ2-2
abundance: -
d_gene: TRBD1
v_gene: TRBV18
CDR3nt: TGTGCCAGCTCACCATTCGGACAGGGGGCAACCGGGGAGCTGTTTTTT
CDR3aa: CASSPFGQGATGELFF

j_gene: TRBJ2-2
abundance: once
d_gene: TRBD1
v_gene: TRBV5-1
CDR3nt: TGCGCCAGCAGCCCCCCCGACAGGGAAACCGGGGAGCTGTTTTTT
CDR3aa: CASSPPDRETGELFF

j_gene: TRBJ1-2
abundance: -
d_gene: TRBD1
v_gene: TRBV19
CDR3nt: TGTGCCAGTAGTGGGACCGGGACAGGGTTGCGTGGCTACACCTTC
CDR3aa: CASSGTGTGLRGYTF

j_gene: TRBJ2-2
abundance: -
d_gene: TRBD1
v_gene: TRBV6-5
CDR3nt: TGTGCCAGCAGGGCCGGGACAGACACCGGGGAGCTGTTTTTT
CDR3aa: CASRAGTDTGELFF

j_gene: TRBJ1-2
abundance: once
d_gene: -
v_gene: TRBV12-3/TRBV12-4
CDR3nt: TGTGCCAGCAGTCCAGGACAGCGCTATGGCTACACCTTC
CDR3aa: CASSPGQRYGYTF

j_gene: TRBJ2-6
abundance: -
d_gene: TRBD1
v_gene: TRBV7-6
CDR3nt: TGTGCCAGCAGCTGGGAACAGGGGGCGGCCGGGGCCAACGTCCTGACTTTC
CDR3aa: CASSWEQGAAGANVLTF

j_gene: TRBJ2-1
abundance: -
d_gene: TRBD2
v_gene: TRBV2
CDR3nt: TGTGCCAGCACTAAACTAGCGGGGGGCTATGAGCAGTTCTTC
CDR3aa: CASTKLAGGYEQFF

j_gene: TRBJ1-2
abundance: -
d_gene: -
v_gene: TRBV4-1
CDR3nt: TGCGCCAGCAGCCAAGATATCGCGGTTACCTATGGCTACACCTTC
CDR3aa: CASSQDIAVTYGYTF

j_gene: TRBJ2-5
abundance: -
d_gene: TRBD2
v_gene: TRBV27
CDR3nt: TGTGCCAGCAGCCGGACTAGCGGGCGCGAAGAGACCCAGTACTTC
CDR3aa: CASSRTSGREETQYF